The 27 T cell receptor beta chains given below trace back to one sample, sequenced in a study of neoadjuvant nivolumab and ipilimumab in lung cancer. Only in-frame clones appear in the TCRdb table, and some are missing; sequencing was by immunoSEQ multiplex PCR. The top ten hold less than 9% of the sample, which has around 20,000 clones, around 80% seen once. The sample consisted of tumor tissue, taken after neoadjuvant nivolumab, alone or with ipilimumab, at or shortly before surgery. The receptors derive from an adult with non-small cell lung cancer.

This rearrangement joins TRBV5-4 to TRBJ2-3; D may be TRBD1 or TRBD2 (5 bases each). Between the trimmed V and J ends, which lost 4 bases and 5 bases, there was a span of 14 bases. The CDR3 runs 14 residues. The germline V gene has CDR1 SGHNT and CDR2 YYREEE (reference sequence). The CDR3 here is CASSRGPKVDTQYF. The CDR3 DNA reads as TGTGCCAGCAGCCGGGGACCGAAGGTAGATACGCAGTATTTT.

The chain recombines TRBV9 with TRBJ1-1; D possibly corresponds to TRBD1 (6 bases). CDR1 and CDR2 from the germline V gene are SGDLS and YYNGEE. With 4 bases removed from V and 5 bases from J, the gap between germline ends came to 12 bases. The CDR3 is 13 amino acids. The CDR3 is CASSKQGGTEAFF. The CDR3 nucleotides read TGTGCCAGCAGCAAACAGGGAGGAACTGAAGCTTTCTTT.

This chain uses TRBV18 with TRBJ2-1; 9 bases map to TRBD2. The CDR3 contains 17 residues. Trimming took 1 base from V and 0 from J; bases not matched to a gene: 4. Germline V gene sequence: CDR1 KGHSH, CDR2 LQKENI. This CDR3 reads CASSPLTSGPSYNEQFF. DNA of the CDR3: TGTGCCAGCTCACCACTGACTAGCGGCCCCTCCTACAATGAGCAGTTCTTC.

V is TRBV7-9 and J is TRBJ1-2; the D is unclear. Germline assignment: CDR1 SEHNR and CDR2 FQNEAQ (reference sequence). This CDR3 comprises 13 residues. Deletions cut 4 bases from V and 1 base from J, with 7 bases between. CDR3 residues: CASSSEGNYGYTF. CDR3 in DNA: TGTGCCAGCAGCTCCGAGGGTAACTATGGCTACACCTTC.

This clone was counted once. The chain is built from TRBV5-6 and TRBJ1-2, with a possible D match to TRBD1 (5 bases). Germline V CDR1 and CDR2: SGHDT, YYEEEE. The V end was cut by 6 bases, the J end by 10 bases, with 13 bases between. The CDR3 runs 11 residues. CDR3 in DNA: TGTGCCAGCACCCGACGGGGGACCTACACCTTC. It codes for CASTRRGTYTF.

The chain carries TRBV27 and TRBJ2-7; perhaps D is TRBD1 or TRBD2 (6 bases each). CDR1 is MNHEY and CDR2 is SMNVEV in the germline V gene (reference sequence). The V and J ends lost 6 bases and 3 bases respectively, with 24 bases between them. This CDR3 has 17 residues. The CDR3 protein is CASRLRTARGVVYEQYF. The CDR3 DNA sequence: TGTGCCAGCAGACTCAGGACAGCTAGGGGGGTTGTCTACGAGCAGTACTTC.

This clone was seen just once. The chain is built from TRBV13 and TRBJ2-5, with TRBD1 matching 7 bases. The V segment lost 5 bases and the J segment 2 bases; nucleotides outside the gene matches: 8. CDR1 is PRHDT and CDR2 is FYEKMQ in the germline V gene (reference sequence). This CDR3 is 15 amino acids long. The CDR3 bases are TGTGCCAGCAGCCACCGACAGGGCAGACAAGAGACCCAGTACTTC. Translated: CASSHRQGRQETQYF.

In this sample, this clone turned up once. The chain recombines TRBV5-1 with TRBJ2-5; 9 bases are a match to TRBD2. After removal of 2 bases from V and 4 bases from J, the junction contained 3 bases not matched to a gene. The germline V gene encodes CDR1 SGHRS and CDR2 YFSETQ. This CDR3 comprises 14 residues. The CDR3 loop is CASSFVTSGETQYF. CDR3 in DNA: TGCGCCAGCAGCTTCGTGACTAGCGGAGAGACCCAGTACTTC.

Relative to its sample, this clone is large. The chain employs TRBV29-1 and TRBJ2-7; 12 bases are shared with TRBD2. The CDR3 spans 15 residues. Losses at the gene ends were 5 bases for V and 5 bases for J; bases not matched to a gene: 10. Germline CDR1 and CDR2: SQVTM and ANQGSEA. Here the CDR3 DNA reads TGCAGCGTTCGGACTAGCGGGAAGGTGGAGGACGAGCAGTACTTC. Amino acid sequence: CSVRTSGKVEDEQYF.

This sequence joins TRBV28 and TRBJ2-7; D gene ambiguous. Trimming cost V 1 base and J 1 base, with 8 bases left between them. This CDR3 has 14 residues. Looked up from germline, CDR1 is MDHEN and CDR2 is SYDVKM. CDR3 DNA: TGTGCCAGCAGTTTATTCCCCGAGTCCTACGAGCAGTACTTC. As protein: CASSLFPESYEQYF.

This sequence joins TRBV11-2 and TRBJ2-5; 12 positions agree with TRBD2. After removal of 0 bases from V and 4 bases from J, the junction contained 9 bases not matched to a gene. Germline CDR1 SGHAT, CDR2 FQNNGV. The CDR3 is 18 residues long. The CDR3: CASSLDLGSSGRGETQYF. CDR3 sequence (DNA): TGTGCCAGCAGCTTAGATCTTGGATCTAGCGGGAGGGGAGAGACCCAGTACTTC.

The V and J genes are TRBV7-9 and TRBJ1-5; D is unclear. Deletions cut 4 bases from V and 0 bases from J, with 10 bases between. The germline CDR1 and CDR2 sequences are SEHNR and FQNEAQ (reference sequence). CDR3 length: 15 amino acids. The CDR3 spells CASSSTRDSNQPQHF. In nucleotides, the CDR3 is TGTGCCAGCAGCTCCACTAGGGATAGCAATCAGCCCCAGCATTTT.

The chain links TRBV14 to TRBJ2-1; the D is unclear. The CDR3 is 19 amino acids. Trimming stripped 0 bases from V and 0 bases from J, with 18 bases between. Per germline, CDR1 SGHDN and CDR2 FVKESK. DNA of the CDR3: TGTGCCAGCAGCCAAGATTCAGTCATTCGCGTTAGCTCCTACAATGAGCAGTTCTTC. It translates to CASSQDSVIRVSSYNEQFF.

This chain links TRBV5-6 with TRBJ1-2; TRBD1 is a possible D gene (6 bases). Germline V CDR1 and CDR2: SGHDT, YYEEEE. The CDR3 consists of 14 residues. V was shortened by 4 bases and J by 8 bases, with 18 bases between the two germline ends. CDR3 bases: TGTGCCAGCAGCCCCGCAGGGGTTTGGCGGGGCTACACCTTC. This encodes CASSPAGVWRGYTF.

The chain uses TRBV5-1 and TRBJ2-1, with D hard to call. CDR1 is SGHRS, CDR2 YFSETQ, per germline. Trimming shortened V by 5 bases and J by 4 bases, and 16 bases separated the two germline ends. This CDR3 region has 15 residues. Written as DNA, the CDR3 is TGCGCCAGCAGTCGTGCGCAGACCACTTACAATGAGCAGTTCTTC. Translated, it gives CASSRAQTTYNEQFF. Full variable domain (remainder filled in from reference TRBV5-1 and TRBJ2-1): KAGVTQTPRYLIKTRGQQVTLSCSPISGHRSVSWYQQTPGQGLQFLFEYFSETQRNKGNFPGRFSGRQFSNSRSEMNVSTLELGDSALYLCASSRAQTTYNEQFFGPGTRLTVL.

On this clone: Distinct nucleotide sequences in the sample also encode this CDR3. The chain is built from TRBV7-8 and TRBJ1-5; 8 nucleotides line up with TRBD1. The CDR3 is made up of 14 amino acids. Germline lookup yields CDR1 SGHVS and CDR2 FQNEAQ. V trimming: 2 bases; J trimming: 4 bases; junction bases outside the gene matches: 1. This CDR3 reads CASSLQGANQPQHF. DNA for the CDR3: TGTGCCAGCAGCTTACAGGGGGCGAATCAGCCCCAGCATTTT.

This sequence joins TRBV13 and TRBJ2-7; the match to TRBD1 covers 9 bases. The CDR3 consists of 16 residues. V was pared by 0 bases and J by 2 bases, with 5 bases of the junction left unmatched. CDR1 is PRHDT and CDR2 is FYEKMQ in the germline V gene (reference sequence). This CDR3 reads CASSLGVGTGTYEQYF. CDR3 sequence (DNA): TGTGCCAGCAGCTTAGGGGTGGGGACAGGGACCTACGAGCAGTACTTC.

This clone was seen just once. The genes are TRBV7-2 and TRBJ1-5, with D tentatively TRBD1 (6 bases). Germline values: CDR1 SGHTA, CDR2 FQGNSA. Trimming removed 5 bases at V and 0 bases at J, with 14 bases between. The CDR3 runs to 16 residues. The CDR3 loop is CASSRGGGYSNQPQHF. For the CDR3, the DNA is TGTGCCAGCAGCCGCGGGGGCGGCTATAGCAATCAGCCCCAGCATTTT.

The J gene is TRBJ2-3, the V gene TRBV5-4; no firm D call. The CDR3 runs 15 residues. Germline V gene data show CDR1 as SGHNT and CDR2 as YYREEE (reference sequence). V dropped 0 bases and J dropped 4 bases, with 12 bases sitting between them. The CDR3 loop reads CASSLGLEVADTQYF. CDR3 coding DNA: TGTGCCAGCAGCTTGGGGCTAGAAGTGGCAGATACGCAGTATTTT.

CDR3 DNA: TGTGCCAGCAGCGGTGGGACGCACGGCACAGATACGCAGTATTTT. This sequence encodes CASSGGTHGTDTQYF. The V call is TRBV5-5, the J call TRBJ2-3; perhaps D is TRBD1 or TRBD2 (5 bases each). The length of the CDR3 is 15 residues. Germline CDR1 reads SGHKS; CDR2 reads YYEKEE (reference sequence). Trimming took off 4 bases at V and 1 base at J, with 13 bases between the two ends.

CDR3 amino acids: CASSLKQNTEAFF. The CDR3 DNA reads as TGTGCCAGCAGCTTAAAACAGAACACTGAAGCTTTCTTT. This rearrangement joins TRBV7-9 to TRBJ1-1; no definite D call. The length of the CDR3 is 13 residues. Germline CDR1 reads SEHNR; CDR2 reads FQNEAQ (reference sequence). Trimming cost V 2 bases and J 1 base, with 5 bases left between them.

The chain links TRBV2 to TRBJ2-3; D unclear. CDR3 length equals 16 residues. CDR1 and CDR2 (germline): SNHLY, FYNNEI. V lost 2 bases to trimming and J lost 0 bases, with 12 bases between them. CDR3 protein: CASSETAGLSTDTQYF. The CDR3 coding sequence is TGTGCCAGCAGTGAAACGGCAGGTCTTAGCACAGATACGCAGTATTTT.

The chain combines TRBV30 with TRBJ1-1, with a weak D call TRBD1 (5 bases). Trimming removed 3 bases from V and 4 bases from J, with 9 bases in between. CDR3 length equals 12 residues. Germline CDR1 and CDR2: GTSNPN and SVGIG (reference sequence). In DNA, the CDR3 is TGTGCCTGGAGATTGGGGGTCACTGAAGCTTTCTTT. Translated, it gives CAWRLGVTEAFF.

The V and J genes are TRBV2 and TRBJ2-5; tentative D call: TRBD2 (6 bases). The CDR3 runs 13 residues. The germline CDR1 and CDR2 sequences are SNHLY and FYNNEI. V was shortened by 6 bases and J by 4 bases, with 12 bases between the two germline ends. The CDR3 loop is CASSRRERETQYF. CDR3 nucleotide sequence: TGTGCCAGCAGCAGGAGGGAGAGAGAGACCCAGTACTTC.

V usage is TRBV30 and J usage is TRBJ2-5, with a weak D call TRBD2 (6 bases). From germline, CDR1 is GTSNPN and CDR2 SVGIG (reference sequence). V was clipped by 0 bases and J by 5 bases, with 16 bases between them. The CDR3 contains 15 residues. As DNA, the CDR3 is TGTGCCTGGAGTGTACGGAGCCTCCGGGGGGAGACCCAGTACTTC. Translating gives CAWSVRSLRGETQYF.

This chain links TRBV9 with TRBJ2-5; 10 bases are a match to TRBD1. This CDR3 is 15 amino acids long. Germline V CDR1 and CDR2: SGDLS, YYNGEE. Trimming at V came to 0 bases and at J to 5 bases, leaving 4 bases not matched to a gene. This CDR3 is CASSVGGTGEETQYF. DNA of the CDR3: TGTGCCAGCAGCGTAGGTGGGACAGGGGAGGAGACCCAGTACTTC.

V and J are TRBV28 and TRBJ2-3; the D gene could be TRBD1 or TRBD2 (5 bases each). The CDR3 runs to 13 residues. V lost 3 bases and J lost 6, with 10 bases in between. Germline CDR1 and CDR2: MDHEN and SYDVKM. The CDR3 DNA sequence: TGTGCCAGCAGTTTTCGGGGCTATGATACGCAGTATTTT. Translating it yields CASSFRGYDTQYF.